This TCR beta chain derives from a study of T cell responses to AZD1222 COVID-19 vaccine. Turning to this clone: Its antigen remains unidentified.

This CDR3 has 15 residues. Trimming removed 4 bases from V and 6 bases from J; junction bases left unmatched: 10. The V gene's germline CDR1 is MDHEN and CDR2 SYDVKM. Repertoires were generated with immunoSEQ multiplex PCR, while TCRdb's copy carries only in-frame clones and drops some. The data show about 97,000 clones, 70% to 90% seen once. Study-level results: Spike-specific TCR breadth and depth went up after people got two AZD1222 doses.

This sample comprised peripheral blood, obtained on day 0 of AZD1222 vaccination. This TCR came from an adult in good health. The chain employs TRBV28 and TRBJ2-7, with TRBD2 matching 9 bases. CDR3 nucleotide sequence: TGTGCCAGCAGTTCCCTGGCGGGGGGGCCCGTCGAGCAGTACTTC. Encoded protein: CASSSLAGGPVEQYF.